Here is one TCR beta chain with its context. This entry comes from a study of OX40 agonist ivuxolimab in advanced cancers. The germline V gene has CDR1 MDHEN and CDR2 SYDVKM. Trimming at V came to 4 bases and at J to 3 bases, leaving 6 bases not matched to a gene. The CDR3 sequence is 15 residues long. Data came from immunoSEQ multiplex PCR; TCRdb stores just in-frame clones and leaves some out. The table has roughly 100,000 clones, 70% to 90% seen once; the top ten hold roughly 0.77%. This receptor was identified in an adult with an advanced solid tumor such as melanoma, head and neck, liver or kidney cancer. Sequences were derived from CD4+ or CD8+ T cells sorted from blood, sampled in a trial of the OX40 agonist ivuxolimab. This chain links TRBV28 with TRBJ2-5, with 9 bases identical to TRBD2. The chain's CDR3 is CASSSPGLAKETQYF. CDR3 in DNA: TGTGCCAGCAGTTCCCCTGGACTAGCGAAAGAGACCCAGTACTTC. The full variable domain, its missing parts supplied by reference TRBV28 and TRBJ2-5, is DVKVTQSSRYLVKRTGEKVFLECVQDMDHENMFWYRQDPGLGLRLIYFSYDVKMKEKGDIPEGYSVSREKKERFSLILESASTNQTSMYLCASSSPGLAKETQYFGPGTRLLVL.